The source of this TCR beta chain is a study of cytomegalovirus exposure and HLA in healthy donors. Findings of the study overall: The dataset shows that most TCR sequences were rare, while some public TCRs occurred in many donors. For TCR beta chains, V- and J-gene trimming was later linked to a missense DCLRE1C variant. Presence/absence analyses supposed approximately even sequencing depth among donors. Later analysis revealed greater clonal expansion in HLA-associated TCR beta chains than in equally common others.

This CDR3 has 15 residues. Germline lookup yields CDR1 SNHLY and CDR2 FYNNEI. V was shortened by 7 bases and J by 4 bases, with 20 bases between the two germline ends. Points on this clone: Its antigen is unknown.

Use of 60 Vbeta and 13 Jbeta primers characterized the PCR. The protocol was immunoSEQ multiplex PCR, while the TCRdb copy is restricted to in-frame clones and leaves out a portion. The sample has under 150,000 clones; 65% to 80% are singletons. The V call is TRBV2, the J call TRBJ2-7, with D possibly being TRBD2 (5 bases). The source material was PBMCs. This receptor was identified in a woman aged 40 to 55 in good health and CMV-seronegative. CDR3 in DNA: TGTGCCAGCATGGGTCACACGACTACCCTATACGAGCAGTACTTC. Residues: CASMGHTTTLYEQYF.